This T cell receptor beta chain was found in a study of immune evolution from preneoplasia to lung adenocarcinoma. Sequencing was performed with immunoSEQ multiplex PCR; in TCRdb, only in-frame clones are kept and a portion is missing. The sample includes some 10,000 clones, around 75% of them seen just once. This CDR3 comprises 12 residues. Germline CDR1 and CDR2: SGHDN and FVKESK. V was shortened by 3 bases and J by 8 bases, with 11 bases between the two germline ends. V and J are TRBV14 and TRBJ2-7; D is unresolved. The specimen was FFPE minimally invasive lung adenocarcinoma tissue. The receptor's source is a donor at least 70 years old with lung adenocarcinoma. CDR3 DNA: TGTGCCAGCAGCCACACAGCGCGTCAGCAGTACTTC. Protein product: CASSHTARQQYF.